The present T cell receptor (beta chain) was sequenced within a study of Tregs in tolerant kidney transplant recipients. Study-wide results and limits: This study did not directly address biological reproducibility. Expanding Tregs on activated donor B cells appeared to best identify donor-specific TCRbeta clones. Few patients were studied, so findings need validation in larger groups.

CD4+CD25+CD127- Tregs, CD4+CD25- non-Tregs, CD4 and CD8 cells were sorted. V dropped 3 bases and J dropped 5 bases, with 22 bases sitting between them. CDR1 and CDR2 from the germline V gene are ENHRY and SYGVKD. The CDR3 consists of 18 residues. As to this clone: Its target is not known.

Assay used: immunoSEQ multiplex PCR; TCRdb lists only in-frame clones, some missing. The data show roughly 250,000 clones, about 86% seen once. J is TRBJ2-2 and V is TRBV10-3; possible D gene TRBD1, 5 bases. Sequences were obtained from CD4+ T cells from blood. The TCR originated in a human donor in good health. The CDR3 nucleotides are TGTGCCATCAGTGACCAGGGATTAGTCGAGGTCAAAACCGGGGAGCTGTTTTTT. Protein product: CAISDQGLVEVKTGELFF.